The 29 T cell receptor beta chains listed next were all sequenced from one sample in a study of shared clonotypes between healthy human individuals. TCRdb's table, derived via immunoSEQ multiplex PCR, lists solely in-frame clones and lacks some. The sample carries about 2.3 million clones, roughly 92% recorded once. Sample: naive CD4+ T cells from PBMCs. Subset in this sample: CD45RA+ positively selected. The receptors here all came from a man between 18 and 35 years old in good health. Some clones in this sample may be carry-over from other donors' samples.

The J gene is TRBJ2-3, the V gene TRBV5-6; D perhaps matches TRBD2 (5 bases). V lost 2 bases, J lost 3 bases, and 10 bases lay in between. Germline V CDR1 and CDR2: SGHDT, YYEEEE. CDR3 length: 14 amino acids. The DNA of the CDR3 is TGTGCCAGCAGCTTTGAAGAGGGAACAGATACGCAGTATTTT. Its translation is CASSFEEGTDTQYF. Full variable domain (remainder filled in from reference TRBV5-6 and TRBJ2-3): DAGVTQSPTHLIKTRGQQVTLRCSPKSGHDTVSWYQQALGQGPQFIFQYYEEEERQRGNFPDRFSGHQFPNYSSELNVNALLLGDSALYLCASSFEEGTDTQYFGPGTRLTVL.

The chain has TRBV7-2 and TRBJ2-7; perhaps D is TRBD1 or TRBD2 (5 bases each). The V and J ends lost 1 base and 5 bases respectively, with 15 bases between them. The CDR3 has 15 residues. Germline V CDR1 and CDR2: SGHTA, FQGNSA. CDR3: CASSLERPGLDEQYF. The CDR3 coding sequence is TGTGCCAGCAGCTTAGAACGGCCGGGGCTGGACGAGCAGTACTTC.

The J gene is TRBJ2-7, the V gene TRBV10-3; 10 bases align to TRBD2. The CDR3 runs to 14 residues. Germline V lookup: CDR1 ENHRY, CDR2 SYGVKD. The V segment lost 4 bases and the J segment 2 bases; nucleotides outside the gene matches: 2. Here the CDR3 DNA reads TGTGCCATCAGTGTAACTAGCGGGACCTACGAGCAGTACTTC. Its protein is CAISVTSGTYEQYF.

The CDR3 here is CASGTLGGRGGETQYF. The DNA for the CDR3 is TGCGCCAGCGGAACCCTGGGCGGGAGGGGAGGGGAGACCCAGTACTTC. The chain joins TRBV4-1 to TRBJ2-5, with TRBD2 identical over 9 bases. This CDR3 has 16 residues. After removal of 8 bases from V and 5 bases from J, the junction contained 15 bases not matched to a gene. The germline V gene has CDR1 MGHRA and CDR2 YSYEKL.

This chain joins TRBV28 and TRBJ1-1; perhaps TRBD1 as D (5 bases). Per germline, CDR1 MDHEN and CDR2 SYDVKM. Trimming took 11 bases from V and 2 from J, leaving 18 bases between them. CDR3 size: 14 residues. The CDR3 DNA follows: TGTGCCCTACGTGGTGGGGGTCGTAACACTGAAGCTTTCTTT. It translates to CALRGGGRNTEAFF.

The chain links TRBV7-8 to TRBJ2-2; 7 bases fit TRBD1. This CDR3 contains 16 residues. The ends lost 4 bases at V and 4 bases at J; junction bases unmatched: 9. The germline V gene encodes CDR1 SGHVS and CDR2 FQNEAQ. The CDR3 protein is CASSWPPGQTTGELFF. CDR3 nucleotides: TGTGCCAGCAGCTGGCCCCCGGGACAGACCACCGGGGAGCTGTTTTTT.

The J gene is TRBJ2-1, the V gene TRBV4-3; D may correspond to TRBD1 or TRBD2 (6 bases each). The CDR3 runs to 17 residues. Per the germline V gene, CDR1 is LGHNA and CDR2 is YSLEER. With 4 bases removed from V and 2 bases from J, the gap between germline ends came to 18 bases. This chain's CDR3 is CASSRNRDLPTYNEQFF. The DNA for the CDR3 is TGCGCCAGCAGCCGAAACAGGGACTTGCCCACCTACAATGAGCAGTTCTTC.

Note on this clone: The junction departs from the called germline gene at one end, perhaps through a read error. The chain combines TRBV5-1 with TRBJ1-1; no definite D call. The CDR3 totals 16 residues. The germline gives CDR1 SGHRS, CDR2 YFSETQ. CDR3 sequence (DNA): TGCGCCAGCACCTTGGGAACGGGGAACATGAACACTGAAGCTTTCTTT. Protein sequence: CASTLGTGNMNTEAFF. Looking up the rest from reference TRBV5-1 and TRBJ1-1 gives the full variable domain: KAGVTQTPRYLIKTRGQQVTLSCSPISGHRSVSWYQQTPGQGLQFLFEYFSETQRNKGNFPGRFSGRQFSNSRSEMNVSTLELGDSALYLCASTLGTGNMNTEAFFGQGTRLTVV.

This chain connects TRBV2 to TRBJ2-1, with D perhaps being TRBD1 or TRBD2 (6 bases each). Trimming took 7 bases from V and 6 from J, leaving 13 bases between them. Per germline, CDR1 SNHLY and CDR2 FYNNEI. The CDR3 consists of 13 residues. CDR3 residues: CASTRGDTNEQFF. The CDR3 DNA reads as TGTGCCAGCACTAGGGGGGATACCAATGAGCAGTTCTTC.

The V call is TRBV5-1, the J call TRBJ2-4, with D perhaps matching TRBD1 or TRBD2 (5 bases each). The CDR3 has 15 amino acids. V was clipped by 0 bases and J by 7 bases, with 14 bases between them. Germline CDR1 is SGHRS and CDR2 is YFSETQ. CDR3 amino acids: CASSLAGAPGNIQYF. DNA for the CDR3: TGCGCCAGCAGCTTGGCCGGGGCCCCTGGGAACATTCAGTACTTC.

The chain carries TRBV19 and TRBJ2-1; D is perhaps TRBD2 (6 bases). CDR3 length: 14 residues. Germline values: CDR1 LNHDA, CDR2 SQIVND (reference sequence). V dropped 6 bases and J dropped 5 bases, with 14 bases sitting between them. The CDR3 here is CASRRFGSDNEQFF. The CDR3 DNA is TGTGCCAGTAGGCGCTTCGGGAGTGACAATGAGCAGTTCTTC. The full variable domain, in which reference TRBV19 and TRBJ2-1 provide the parts outside the CDR3, is DGGITQSPKYLFRKEGQNVTLSCEQNLNHDAMYWYRQDPGQGLRLIYYSQIVNDFQKGDIAEGYSVSREKKESFPLTVTSAQKNPTAFYLCASRRFGSDNEQFFGPGTRLTVL.

J is TRBJ1-2 and V is TRBV28; 7 bases are shared with TRBD1. Per germline, CDR1 MDHEN and CDR2 SYDVKM. CDR3 length: 13 amino acids. J lost 5 bases, V lost 2 bases, and 2 bases had no gene match. The CDR3 region is CASSLGGQYGYTF. CDR3 in DNA: TGTGCCAGCAGTTTAGGGGGACAGTATGGCTACACCTTC.

This rearrangement joins TRBV6-1 to TRBJ1-4; tentative D call: TRBD1 (6 bases). Trimming left V 6 bases short and J 6 bases short, with 17 bases between. CDR3 size: 15 residues. From germline, CDR1 is MNHNS and CDR2 SASEGT. The CDR3 region is CASSGTSNRDEKLFF. The CDR3 DNA is TGTGCCAGCAGCGGGACATCAAACAGGGATGAAAAACTGTTTTTT.

The J gene is TRBJ2-1, the V gene TRBV11-2, with D possibly TRBD2 on 6 matching bases. This CDR3 spans 15 amino acids. CDR1 is SGHAT, CDR2 FQNNGV, per germline. V was cut by 6 bases and J by 5 bases, with 17 bases left in between. Here the CDR3 reads CASRGLGVQHNEQFF. CDR3 sequence (DNA): TGTGCCAGCAGGGGACTGGGAGTCCAACACAATGAGCAGTTCTTC.

The CDR3 sequence is CASSKPGLADSYEQYF. The CDR3 DNA reads TGTGCCAGCAGCAAACCCGGACTAGCGGACTCCTACGAGCAGTACTTC. The chain links TRBV21-1 to TRBJ2-7; the D call in the table, TRBD2, was not verified against the DNA. TRBV21-1 is a documented pseudogene. The CDR3 contains 16 residues.

The DNA of the CDR3 is TGTGCCAGCAGCGTAAGGTGGAGAGACACAGATACGCAGTATTTT. Translated: CASSVRWRDTDTQYF. The genes are TRBV28 and TRBJ2-3; D gene unclear. CDR1 MDHEN and CDR2 SYDVKM come from the germline V gene. V shed 6 bases and J shed 2 bases, with 15 bases lying between them. The CDR3 covers 15 residues. The full variable domain, in which reference TRBV28 and TRBJ2-3 provide the parts outside the CDR3, is DVKVTQSSRYLVKRTGEKVFLECVQDMDHENMFWYRQDPGLGLRLIYFSYDVKMKEKGDIPEGYSVSREKKERFSLILESASTNQTSMYLCASSVRWRDTDTQYFGPGTRLTVL.

This sequence joins TRBV7-9 and TRBJ1-2; TRBD1 matches at 7 bases. This CDR3 is 16 amino acids long. The V gene end was trimmed by 5 bases and the J gene end by 2 bases; junction bases not matched to a gene: 11. The V gene's germline CDR1 is SEHNR and CDR2 FQNEAQ (reference sequence). CDR3 bases: TGTGCCAGCAGCGAAACCCGGGACAGACTAAACTATGGCTACACCTTC. Translated, it gives CASSETRDRLNYGYTF.

The chain couples TRBV5-1 to TRBJ1-5; 7 bases are a match to TRBD1. Germline loops: CDR1 SGHRS, CDR2 YFSETQ. V dropped 4 bases and J dropped 6; count of bases not matched to a gene: 7. The CDR3 spans 14 residues. This chain's CDR3 is CASSPVTGIQPQHF. CDR3 DNA sequence: TGCGCCAGCAGCCCTGTGACAGGGATTCAGCCCCAGCATTTT.

This rearrangement joins TRBV10-2 to TRBJ2-7; 11 bases align to TRBD1. The CDR3 covers 17 residues. CDR1 WSHSY and CDR2 SAAADI come from the germline V gene. V trimming: 7 bases; J trimming: 1 base; junction bases outside the gene matches: 12. CDR3 DNA sequence: TGCGCCAGCACCGACAGGACAGGGGGCTACTCTTCCTACGAGCAGTACTTC. Residues: CASTDRTGGYSSYEQYF.

V and J are TRBV18 and TRBJ2-7, with D tentatively TRBD2 (5 bases). Germline-derived CDR1 and CDR2 are KGHSH and LQKENI. V lost 2 bases and J 3 bases, leaving 11 bases between the germline ends. This CDR3 has 14 amino acids. The CDR3 loop is CASSPGRTNYEQYF. Here the CDR3 DNA reads TGTGCCAGCTCACCAGGGAGAACAAACTACGAGCAGTACTTC. Full variable domain (rest looked up from reference TRBV18 and TRBJ2-7): NAGVMQNPRHLVRRRGQEARLRCSPMKGHSHVYWYRQLPEEGLKFMVYLQKENIIDESGMPKERFSAEFPKEGPSILRIQQVVRGDSAAYFCASSPGRTNYEQYFGPGTRLTVT.

The gene calls are TRBV28 and TRBJ1-2; D ambiguous. CDR1 and CDR2 from the germline V gene are MDHEN and SYDVKM. With 2 bases removed from V and 5 bases from J, the gap between germline ends came to 12 bases. The CDR3 is made up of 14 amino acids. CDR3 nucleotide sequence: TGTGCCAGCAGTTTAGGCCGTGGTCGGTATGGCTACACCTTC. Translation gives CASSLGRGRYGYTF.

The chain links TRBV6-1 to TRBJ2-7; D remains ambiguous. The CDR3 extends over 13 amino acids. Germline V gene lookup returns CDR1 MNHNS and CDR2 SASEGT. The germline V and J ends were trimmed by 3 bases and 9 bases, with 15 bases remaining between them. The CDR3 DNA sequence: TGTGCCAGCAGTGAGAGACTCACTTTGGCGCAGTACTTC. Its protein is CASSERLTLAQYF.

The J gene is TRBJ2-7, the V gene TRBV5-8, with D perhaps matching TRBD1 or TRBD2 (6 bases each). The CDR3 loop spans 11 amino acids. Germline lookup yields CDR1 SGHTS and CDR2 YDEGEE. Trimming cost V 5 bases and J 11 bases, with 14 bases left between them. The CDR3 sequence is CASSRRGEEYF. The CDR3 nucleotides are TGTGCCAGCAGTAGAAGGGGGGAGGAGTACTTC.

V is TRBV30 and J is TRBJ1-4, with D possibly matching TRBD1 (6 bases). Deletions cut 3 bases from V and 6 bases from J, with 14 bases between. The CDR3 is made up of 14 amino acids. Germline-derived CDR1 and CDR2 are GTSNPN and SVGIG (reference sequence). CDR3 coding DNA: TGTGCCTGGAGCCCCAGGGGCGGGGATGAAAAACTGTTTTTT. Its translation is CAWSPRGGDEKLFF. The full variable domain, completed using reference TRBV30 and TRBJ1-4, is SQTIHQWPATLVQPVGSPLSLECTVEGTSNPNLYWYRQAAGRGLQLLFYSVGIGQISSEVPQNLSASRPQDRQFILSSKKLLLSDSGFYLCAWSPRGGDEKLFFGSGTQLSVL.

This chain connects TRBV9 to TRBJ2-2; D not resolved. The V gene's germline CDR1 is SGDLS and CDR2 YYNGEE. This CDR3 has 14 amino acids. V was trimmed by 2 bases and J by 1 base, leaving 6 bases between them. CDR3 sequence: CASSVKWNTGELFF. CDR3 DNA sequence: TGTGCCAGCAGCGTCAAATGGAACACCGGGGAGCTGTTTTTT.

The chain carries TRBV7-3 and TRBJ2-3, with 10 bases fitting TRBD2. The CDR3 covers 17 residues. The V gene end was trimmed by 7 bases and the J gene end by 1 base; junction bases not matched to a gene: 11. Germline CDR1 SGHTA, CDR2 FQGTGA. CDR3 protein: CASKAAGGQWGTDTQYF. In DNA, the CDR3 is TGTGCCAGCAAGGCAGCGGGAGGGCAGTGGGGCACAGATACGCAGTATTTT.

The chain is built from TRBV11-2 and TRBJ2-6, with D perhaps TRBD1 or TRBD2 (5 bases each). Germline V gene data show CDR1 as SGHAT and CDR2 as FQNNGV. CDR3 length: 15 amino acids. The V gene lost 6 bases and the J gene lost 6 bases, with 15 bases spanning the gap. Written as DNA, the CDR3 is TGTGCCAGCAGTCGTCGGGACGGCCAGGCCAACGTCCTGACTTTC. It translates to CASSRRDGQANVLTF.

The rearrangement uses TRBV4-3 and TRBJ2-1; D unresolved. Trimming pared 1 base from V and 5 bases from J, leaving 6 bases between. The CDR3 totals 13 residues. Germline-derived CDR1 and CDR2 are LGHNA and YSLEER. CDR3 DNA: TGCGCCAGCAGCCAAGCAATCCACAATGAGCAGTTCTTC. It yields the protein CASSQAIHNEQFF.

This chain links TRBV6-4 with TRBJ1-2; tentatively, D is TRBD1 (5 bases). V lost 5 bases and J 1 base, leaving 14 bases between the germline ends. Germline CDR1 MRHNA, CDR2 SNTAGT. The CDR3 is made up of 15 amino acids. The CDR3 DNA reads TGTGCCAGCAGTTACTTCTACGGGGGTAACTATGGCTACACCTTC. It translates to CASSYFYGGNYGYTF.